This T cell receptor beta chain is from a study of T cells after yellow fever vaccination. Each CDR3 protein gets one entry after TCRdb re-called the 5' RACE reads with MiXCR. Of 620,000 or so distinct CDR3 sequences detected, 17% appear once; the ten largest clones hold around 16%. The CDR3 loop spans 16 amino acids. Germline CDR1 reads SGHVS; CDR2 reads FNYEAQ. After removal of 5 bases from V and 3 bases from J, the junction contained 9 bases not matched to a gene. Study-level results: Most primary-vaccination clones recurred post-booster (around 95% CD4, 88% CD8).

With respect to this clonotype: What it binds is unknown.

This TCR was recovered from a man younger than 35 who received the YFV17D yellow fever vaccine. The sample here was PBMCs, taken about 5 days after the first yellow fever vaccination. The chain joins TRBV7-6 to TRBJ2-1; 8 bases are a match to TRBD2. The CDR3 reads CASSPNSGDLYNEQFF. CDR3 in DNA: TGTGCCAGCAGCCCTAATAGCGGGGACCTCTACAATGAGCAGTTCTTC.